This TCR beta chain comes out of a study of CD8 T cells in ankylosing spondylitis. Via MiXCR, TCRdb re-called the 5' RACE reads, giving one row per CDR3 protein. The top ten hold 16% of the sample, which has roughly 200,000 distinct CDR3 sequences, about 13% seen once. The sample holds a few counts of this clonotype. The CDR3 has 18 amino acids. V shed 5 bases and J 8 bases; nucleotides not matched to a gene: 14. Sequencing used blood, either unsorted or a sorted T cell fraction (not recorded which). This rearrangement joins TRBV12-3 or TRBV12-4 to TRBJ2-1; 14 nucleotides align to TRBD2. This TCR came from a male donor with ankylosing spondylitis or in good health (not recorded which). The CDR3 DNA reads as TGTGCCAGCAGTCCCCGACTAGCGGGGGGGCCTATGTTCCATGAGCAGTTCTTC. Its protein is CASSPRLAGGPMFHEQFF.